The following is a T cell receptor (beta chain) sequence with its context. Its matching antigen is unknown. The CDR3 sequence is 17 residues long. Germline-derived CDR1 and CDR2 are SGHRS and YFSETQ. V was cut by 0 bases and J by 0 bases, with 13 bases left in between. Staff drew 9 to 10 milliliters of peripheral blood from each donor. This sample was included in a study of blood T cells in healthy people across ages. The study's findings and limits: Estimates of total diversity, which came from one million sequenced T cells, were considered to be underestimates. Roughly linear age-related decline in beta diversity appeared, significant by age 40.

Using a J-beta primer mix together with a sample-barcoded 5' primer, a second PCR was run for about 7 to 12 cycles. Every single cDNA molecule received a tag from a template-switch adaptor with 12 random nucleotides. One entry per CDR3 protein results from TCRdb running MiXCR on the 5' RACE reads. The sample has fewer than 800,000 distinct CDR3 sequences; around 48% are singletons. This clonotype originated in a woman aged 55-69 years in good health. The sample was blood. The V call is TRBV5-1, the J call TRBJ2-1; no firm D call. CDR3 region: CASSLAGLSSSYNEQFF. The DNA of the CDR3 is TGCGCCAGCAGCTTGGCGGGCCTCTCCAGCTCCTACAATGAGCAGTTCTTC.